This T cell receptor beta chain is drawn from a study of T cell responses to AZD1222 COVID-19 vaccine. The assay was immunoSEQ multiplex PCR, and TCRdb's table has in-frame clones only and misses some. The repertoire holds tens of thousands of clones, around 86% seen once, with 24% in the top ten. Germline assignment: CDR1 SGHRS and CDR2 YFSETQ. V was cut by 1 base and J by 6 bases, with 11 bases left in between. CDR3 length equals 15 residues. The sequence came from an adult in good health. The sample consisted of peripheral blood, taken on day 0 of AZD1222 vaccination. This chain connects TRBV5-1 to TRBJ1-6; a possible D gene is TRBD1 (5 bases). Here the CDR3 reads CASSLRGQTNSPLHF. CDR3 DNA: TGCGCCAGCAGCTTGCGGGGCCAAACTAATTCACCCCTCCACTTT.